A single sample is the source of the 21 T cell receptor beta chains below, sequenced in a study of blood T cell repertoires in COVID-19. Some clones are missing from TCRdb's copy, which holds only in-frame ones; the method was immunoSEQ multiplex PCR. The profile shows 110,000 or so clones, over 75% of them singletons. Input material: peripheral blood. These receptors all come from a man aged 50-59 years with acute or convalescent COVID-19.

The CDR3 loop is CASSLDPGDRDKEQDTEAFF. CDR3 coding DNA: TGCGCCAGCAGCTTGGACCCGGGGGACAGGGACAAAGAACAGGACACTGAAGCTTTCTTT. The V call is TRBV5-1, the J call TRBJ1-1; TRBD1 agrees at 9 bases. Germline CDR1 and CDR2: SGHRS and YFSETQ. The V and J ends lost 0 bases and 3 bases, in that order; junction bases with no gene match: 18. This CDR3 has 20 amino acids.

In this sample, this clone turned up once. This chain connects TRBV12-5 to TRBJ2-2; a weak D match, TRBD1 (6 bases). The CDR3 covers 13 residues. The V end lost 7 bases, the J end lost 5 bases, and 11 bases lay between the germline ends. Germline CDR1 LGHNT, CDR2 FRNRAP. For the CDR3, the DNA is TGTGCTAGTGCCCCACAGGGAACCGGGGAGCTGTTTTTT. This gives the protein CASAPQGTGELFF. Combining the CDR3 with reference TRBV12-5 and TRBJ2-2 gives the whole variable domain DARVTQTPRHKVTEMGQEVTMRCQPILGHNTVFWYRQTMMQGLELLAYFRNRAPLDDSGMPKDRFSAEMPDATLATLKIQPSEPRDSAVYFCASAPQGTGELFFGEGSRLTVL.

This clone appeared once. The rearrangement links TRBV28 to TRBJ1-1; 7 bases align to TRBD1. Trimming removed 2 bases from V and 11 bases from J; junction bases left unmatched: 8. The CDR3 is 13 residues long. Germline V CDR1 and CDR2: MDHEN, SYDVKM. CDR3 coding DNA: TGTGCCAGCAGTTTAGGTCAGGGGGGTAGGGCTTTCTTT. This codes for CASSLGQGGRAFF.

This clone was recorded a few times. This sequence joins TRBV4-2 and TRBJ1-5; D gene ambiguous. V was trimmed by 6 bases and J by 0 bases, leaving 6 bases between them. CDR1 LGHNA and CDR2 YNFKEQ come from the germline V gene. The length of the CDR3 is 13 residues. The CDR3 spells CASSRDSNQPQHF. The CDR3 coding sequence is TGTGCCAGCAGTCGAGATAGCAATCAGCCCCAGCATTTT.

The table lists this clone with a count of one. V is TRBV9 and J is TRBJ2-1; 9 nucleotides match TRBD2. CDR1 SGDLS and CDR2 YYNGEE come from the germline V gene. This CDR3 is 14 amino acids long. Germline trimming cut 0 bases from V and 9 bases from J; bases unmatched to any gene: 4. The CDR3 DNA follows: TGTGCCAGCAGCGTAGGCGGGAGGGCCATTGAGCAGTTCTTC. Translated: CASSVGGRAIEQFF.

The chain carries TRBV30 and TRBJ2-7; the match to TRBD2 covers 7 bases. Germline CDR1 and CDR2: GTSNPN and SVGIG (reference sequence). V gave up 1 base and J gave up 3 bases; unmatched junction bases: 6. The CDR3 runs to 14 residues. The CDR3 sequence is CAWSAQGLNYEQYF. CDR3 bases: TGTGCCTGGAGTGCCCAGGGACTAAACTACGAGCAGTACTTC.

The rearrangement uses TRBV7-2 and TRBJ2-7; weak D call: TRBD1 (6 bases). The germline CDR1 and CDR2 sequences are SGHTA and FQGNSA. This CDR3 spans 11 amino acids. V was shortened by 10 bases and J by 3 bases, with 10 bases between the two germline ends. The CDR3 bases are TGTGCCATCTCGACAGGCTACGAGCAGTACTTC. The encoded protein is CAISTGYEQYF.

This sequence joins TRBV6-5 and TRBJ1-1, with D hard to call. The CDR3 spans 14 residues. CDR1 is MNHEY and CDR2 is SVGAGI in the germline V gene. The ends were cut back, 0 bases at V and 5 bases at J, with 10 bases in the middle. This chain's CDR3 is CASSYSPRETEAFF. The DNA of the CDR3 is TGTGCCAGCAGTTACTCGCCTCGCGAGACTGAAGCTTTCTTT.

The chain links TRBV24-1 to TRBJ1-1, with D tentatively TRBD1 (5 bases). Deletions cut 1 base from V and 3 bases from J, with 8 bases between. This CDR3 region has 14 residues. Germline CDR1 KGHDR, CDR2 SFDVKD. The chain's CDR3 is CATSDFKGYTEAFF. The CDR3 DNA follows: TGTGCCACCAGTGATTTCAAGGGGTACACTGAAGCTTTCTTT.

This rearrangement joins TRBV11-1 to TRBJ1-3; D possibly corresponds to TRBD1 (6 bases). Trimming left V 6 bases short and J 0 bases short, with 12 bases between. The CDR3 extends over 15 amino acids. The germline V gene encodes CDR1 SGHAT and CDR2 FQDESV (reference sequence). CDR3 sequence: CASRPDRLSGNTIYF. CDR3 in DNA: TGTGCCAGCAGACCTGACAGGCTCTCTGGAAACACCATATATTTT.

In its sample, this clone was seen once. The chain combines TRBV14 with TRBJ1-6, with 11 bases identical to TRBD1. CDR3 length equals 17 residues. Trimming removed 4 bases from V and 10 bases from J; junction bases left unmatched: 12. Germline assignment: CDR1 SGHDN and CDR2 FVKESK. CDR3 in amino acids: CASSPFIGTGGVSPLHF. Written as DNA, the CDR3 is TGTGCCAGCAGCCCGTTTATCGGGACAGGGGGAGTGTCACCCCTCCACTTT.

The chain has TRBV20-1 and TRBJ2-1; D perhaps matches TRBD2 (5 bases). The CDR3 is made up of 14 amino acids. V lost 3 bases and J lost 6, with 15 bases in between. Germline V gives CDR1 DFQATT, CDR2 SNEGSKA (reference sequence). Here the CDR3 DNA reads TGCAGTGCTAGTTACTCCGGGGAATTCAATGAGCAGTTCTTC. Protein: CSASYSGEFNEQFF.

This chain links TRBV19 with TRBJ1-5; D gene ambiguous. From germline, CDR1 is LNHDA and CDR2 SQIVND (reference sequence). This CDR3 is built from 14 residues. With 3 bases removed from V and 4 bases from J, the gap between germline ends came to 10 bases. CDR3 nucleotides: TGTGCCAGTAGTATTAAGTCGGGGAATCAGCCCCAGCATTTT. Translated: CASSIKSGNQPQHF.

The chain uses TRBV27 and TRBJ2-7; D perhaps matches TRBD1 (6 bases). Germline V gene data show CDR1 as MNHEY and CDR2 as SMNVEV (reference sequence). The CDR3 extends over 14 amino acids. V was clipped by 6 bases and J by 3 bases, with 15 bases between them. For the CDR3, the DNA is TGTGCCAGCAGCCCCAAGGTGACAGGCTACGAGCAGTACTTC. Amino acids: CASSPKVTGYEQYF.

The chain couples TRBV29-1 to TRBJ2-5; 14 bases match TRBD2. The CDR3 is 17 residues long. V shed 3 bases and J 0 bases; nucleotides not matched to a gene: 6. CDR1 is SQVTM, CDR2 ANQGSEA, per germline. CDR3 nucleotides: TGCAGCGTTGAGGGGACTAGCGGGGGCCAGTACCAAGAGACCCAGTACTTC. It encodes CSVEGTSGGQYQETQYF.

This chain connects TRBV19 to TRBJ2-1, with a tentative D call TRBD1 (6 bases). The ends were cut back, 4 bases at V and 10 bases at J, with 14 bases in the middle. Germline CDR1 reads LNHDA; CDR2 reads SQIVND (reference sequence). CDR3 length equals 13 residues. Here the CDR3 DNA reads TGTGCCAGTAGTAACCTCCGACAGGCAGAGCAGTTCTTC. It translates to CASSNLRQAEQFF. Full variable domain (remainder filled in from reference TRBV19 and TRBJ2-1): DGGITQSPKYLFRKEGQNVTLSCEQNLNHDAMYWYRQDPGQGLRLIYYSQIVNDFQKGDIAEGYSVSREKKESFPLTVTSAQKNPTAFYLCASSNLRQAEQFFGPGTRLTVL.

The rearrangement links TRBV10-1 to TRBJ2-1; D gene ambiguous. Germline CDR1 and CDR2: WNHNN and SYGVQD (reference sequence). The CDR3 has 15 residues. Trimming took 6 bases from V and 0 from J, leaving 12 bases between them. CDR3 DNA: TGCGCCAGCAGGCCCGATTCGAGCTCCTACAATGAGCAGTTCTTC. Its translation is CASRPDSSSYNEQFF.

Here the CDR3 DNA reads TGCAGCGTAGACCTCGGGGAGCAAGAGACCCAGTACTTC. This translates into CSVDLGEQETQYF. The chain uses TRBV29-1 and TRBJ2-5; TRBD2 might be the D (5 bases). V was pared by 6 bases and J by 2 bases, with 13 bases between. The CDR3 covers 13 residues. Germline loops: CDR1 SQVTM, CDR2 ANQGSEA.

This CDR3 reads CASSLISATNEKLFF. The CDR3 DNA reads TGTGCCAGCAGCTTGATCAGTGCAACTAATGAAAAACTGTTTTTT. The chain carries TRBV13 and TRBJ1-4; D gene uncertain. This CDR3 has 15 residues. CDR1 is PRHDT, CDR2 FYEKMQ, per germline (reference sequence). V lost 3 bases to trimming and J lost 0 bases, with 8 bases between them.

The V and J genes are TRBV5-6 and TRBJ2-7, with D possibly matching TRBD2 (5 bases). The length of the CDR3 is 12 residues. V lost 5 bases to trimming and J lost 7 bases, with 13 bases between them. Germline assignment: CDR1 SGHDT and CDR2 YYEEEE. CDR3 sequence: CASSFEAGEQYF. DNA of the CDR3: TGTGCCAGCAGTTTCGAGGCGGGTGAGCAGTACTTC.

This sequence joins TRBV7-9 and TRBJ1-2; 7 bases are shared with TRBD1. The CDR3 is 15 amino acids. The V gene's germline CDR1 is SEHNR and CDR2 FQNEAQ (reference sequence). With 5 bases clipped from V and 3 bases from J, the junction kept 9 bases outside the gene matches. The CDR3 loop reads CASSLGTVDHYGYTF. The CDR3 region has the DNA TGTGCCAGCAGCCTTGGGACAGTAGATCACTATGGCTACACCTTC.